The 23 T cell receptor beta chains reported below all come from one sample, sequenced in a study of PD-1 blockade in mismatch repair-deficient tumors. Method: immunoSEQ multiplex PCR; TCRdb's copy keeps in-frame clones and lacks some. Of 130,000 or so clones detected, about 88% appear once; the ten largest clones hold around an eighth. The sequences come from peripheral blood, collected 44 weeks after starting pembrolizumab. The receptors come from an adult with mismatch repair-deficient cancer.

This chain uses TRBV29-1 with TRBJ1-1, with a tentative D call TRBD1 (6 bases). V lost 1 base and J 1 base, leaving 13 bases between the germline ends. Looked up from germline, CDR1 is SQVTM and CDR2 is ANQGSEA. This CDR3 contains 15 residues. The CDR3 spells CSVEGAGAWNTEAFF. The CDR3 DNA is TGCAGCGTTGAAGGGGCAGGGGCCTGGAACACTGAAGCTTTCTTT.

The rearrangement joins TRBV5-5 to TRBJ2-7, with 11 nucleotides matching TRBD2. The CDR3 is made up of 15 amino acids. V gave up 2 bases and J gave up 1 base; unmatched junction bases: 2. Per the germline V gene, CDR1 is SGHKS and CDR2 is YYEKEE (reference sequence). CDR3 sequence: CASSFVAGGSYEQYF. DNA of the CDR3: TGTGCCAGCAGCTTTGTAGCGGGAGGGTCCTACGAGCAGTACTTC.

The V and J genes are TRBV4-1 and TRBJ1-4; tentative D call: TRBD1 (5 bases). Germline V CDR1 and CDR2: MGHRA, YSYEKL. V was clipped by 1 base and J by 3 bases, with 15 bases between them. The CDR3 runs to 17 residues. The CDR3 loop reads CASSQVRGRDSNEKLFF. In nucleotides, the CDR3 is TGCGCCAGCAGCCAAGTAAGGGGAAGGGATTCTAATGAAAAACTGTTTTTT.

The genes are TRBV14 and TRBJ2-2; no firm D call. The CDR3 totals 14 residues. With 1 base removed from V and 7 bases from J, the gap between germline ends came to 10 bases. In germline, CDR1 is SGHDN, CDR2 FVKESK. The CDR3 nucleotides are TGTGCCAGCAGCCAAGGGGCCTGGAACGGGGAGCTGTTTTTT. It encodes CASSQGAWNGELFF.

The rearrangement joins TRBV16 to TRBJ2-7; 11 bases align to TRBD2. This CDR3 has 19 residues. The V gene's germline CDR1 is KGHSY and CDR2 FQNENV. V was clipped by 6 bases and J by 3 bases; unmatched bases: 19. The DNA for the CDR3 is TGTGCCAGCAGACCTTATGCTAGCGGGAGGCGTCGACGAAACTACGAGCAGTACTTC. Amino acids: CASRPYASGRRRRNYEQYF.

This chain joins TRBV5-1 and TRBJ1-1; TRBD1 is a possible D gene (5 bases). The V and J ends lost 1 base and 4 bases respectively, with 8 bases between them. The CDR3 sequence is 13 residues long. Germline CDR1 and CDR2: SGHRS and YFSETQ. The CDR3 sequence is CASSLPGITEAFF. CDR3 bases: TGCGCCAGCAGCTTGCCAGGGATCACTGAAGCTTTCTTT.

The chain recombines TRBV6-5 with TRBJ2-4; D uncertain. The V end was cut by 0 bases, the J end by 0 bases, with 6 bases between. Germline CDR1 reads MNHEY; CDR2 reads SVGAGI. The CDR3 covers 15 residues. The CDR3 sequence: CASSYSSRAKNIQYF. The CDR3 region has the DNA TGTGCCAGCAGTTACTCGTCTCGAGCCAAAAACATTCAGTACTTC.

V is TRBV11-3 and J is TRBJ2-3; a weak D match, TRBD2 (5 bases). The germline CDR1 and CDR2 sequences are SGHNT and YENEEA. This CDR3 contains 16 residues. Trimming left V 1 base short and J 0 bases short, with 11 bases between. This CDR3 reads CASSLVRAASTDTQYF. CDR3 sequence (DNA): TGTGCCAGCAGCTTAGTTCGAGCGGCTAGCACAGATACGCAGTATTTT.

The chain links TRBV7-2 to TRBJ2-1; D perhaps matches TRBD2 (6 bases). The CDR3 extends over 14 amino acids. From germline, CDR1 is SGHTA and CDR2 FQGNSA. Trimming pared 1 base from V and 6 bases from J, leaving 10 bases between. DNA of the CDR3: TGTGCCAGCAGCTTAGGACTAGTTGTCAATGAGCAGTTCTTC. Translated, it gives CASSLGLVVNEQFF.

This clone was picked up a small number of times. Other DNA sequences within the sample encode an identical CDR3. The chain joins TRBV6-5 to TRBJ1-2; 7 bases match TRBD1. This CDR3 spans 11 amino acids. In germline, CDR1 is MNHEY, CDR2 SVGAGI. Unmatched junction bases numbered 0, after V lost 5 bases and J lost 6 bases. Written as DNA, the CDR3 is TGTGCCAGCAGTCAGGGGGATGGCTACACCTTC. This translates into CASSQGDGYTF.

CDR3 nucleotide sequence: TGTGCCAGTAGATCCGGGGGTCGGGCCTACAATGAGCAGTTCTTC. Residues: CASRSGGRAYNEQFF. The J gene is TRBJ2-1, the V gene TRBV19, with D possibly being TRBD2 (6 bases). Per the germline V gene, CDR1 is LNHDA and CDR2 is SQIVND (reference sequence). The CDR3 contains 15 residues. Trimming removed 6 bases at V and 2 bases at J, with 14 bases between.

V and J are TRBV5-4 and TRBJ2-3, with TRBD1 matching over 7 bases. Germline CDR1 reads SGHNT; CDR2 reads YYREEE (reference sequence). Germline trimming cut 4 bases from V and 5 bases from J; bases unmatched to any gene: 13. This CDR3 region has 16 residues. The CDR3 sequence is CASSRTVTGVGDTQYF. The CDR3 DNA is TGTGCCAGCAGCCGGACTGTTACAGGGGTAGGAGATACGCAGTATTTT. The full variable domain, with the rest looked up from reference TRBV5-4 and TRBJ2-3, is ETGVTQSPTHLIKTRGQQVTLRCSSQSGHNTVSWYQQALGQGPQFIFQYYREEENGRGNFPPRFSGLQFPNYSSELNVNALELDDSALYLCASSRTVTGVGDTQYFGPGTRLTVL.

The chain carries TRBV4-1 and TRBJ2-7; D tentatively fits TRBD1 or TRBD2 (5 bases each). Germline V gene data show CDR1 as MGHRA and CDR2 as YSYEKL. The V and J ends lost 1 base and 5 bases respectively, with 15 bases between them. The CDR3 contains 15 residues. The CDR3 DNA sequence: TGCGCCAGCAGCCAAGCGAGGGGTAGCAGGGACGAGCAGTACTTC. Encoded protein: CASSQARGSRDEQYF.

This sequence joins TRBV5-8 and TRBJ2-3, with TRBD1 as a possible D gene (5 bases). V dropped 4 bases and J dropped 4 bases, with 16 bases sitting between them. The CDR3 consists of 15 residues. Per germline, CDR1 SGHTS and CDR2 YDEGEE. The CDR3 here is CASSIGRTSSDTQYF. DNA for the CDR3: TGTGCCAGCAGCATAGGTCGGACATCATCAGATACGCAGTATTTT.

This chain uses TRBV13 with TRBJ1-5; TRBD1 agrees at 9 bases. From germline, CDR1 is PRHDT and CDR2 FYEKMQ (reference sequence). The trim removed 2 bases at V and 5 bases at J, leaving 1 base unmatched. The CDR3 is 14 residues long. The CDR3 DNA follows: TGTGCCAGCAGCTTAACAGGGGGCGATCAGCCCCAGCATTTT. It specifies CASSLTGGDQPQHF.

This clone appeared once. This chain links TRBV6-5 with TRBJ1-4; 7 positions agree with TRBD1. This CDR3 spans 14 amino acids. CDR1 is MNHEY, CDR2 SVGAGI, per germline. V was pared by 6 bases and J by 5 bases, with 6 bases of the junction left unmatched. The CDR3 nucleotides are TGTGCCAGCAGCACGGACAGGCGGAATGAAAAACTGTTTTTT. Residues: CASSTDRRNEKLFF.

This chain connects TRBV4-1 to TRBJ1-3; no clear D. Germline lookup yields CDR1 MGHRA and CDR2 YSYEKL. CDR3 size: 15 residues. Trimming shortened V by 0 bases and J by 0 bases, and 6 bases separated the two germline ends. CDR3 nucleotide sequence: TGCGCCAGCAGCCAAGAGATGACCTCTGGAAACACCATATATTTT. This sequence encodes CASSQEMTSGNTIYF.

This chain joins TRBV6-6 and TRBJ1-2; D is uncertain. Trimming left V 5 bases short and J 6 bases short, with 16 bases between. The CDR3 has 14 residues. In germline, CDR1 is MNHNY, CDR2 SVGAGI (reference sequence). The CDR3 nucleotides read TGTGCCAGCAGTAAGGAACCCACTACTGATGGCTACACCTTC. This encodes CASSKEPTTDGYTF.

V usage is TRBV29-1 and J usage is TRBJ2-1, with unresolved D. The CDR3 runs to 10 residues. The V end lost 7 bases, the J end lost 7 bases, and 8 bases lay between the germline ends. Germline V lookup: CDR1 SQVTM, CDR2 ANQGSEA. CDR3 region: CSGIYNEQFF. As DNA, the CDR3 is TGCAGCGGGATCTATAATGAGCAGTTCTTC.

The chain links TRBV5-1 to TRBJ2-3; a weak D match, TRBD1 (6 bases). Germline V CDR1 and CDR2: SGHRS, YFSETQ. V was trimmed by 3 bases and J by 0 bases, leaving 8 bases between them. The CDR3 runs to 14 residues. The CDR3 DNA follows: TGCGCCAGCAGCTCGGACAGCAGCACAGATACGCAGTATTTT. Amino acids: CASSSDSSTDTQYF.

The genes are TRBV4-2 and TRBJ1-5, with D unclear. Germline V gives CDR1 LGHNA, CDR2 YNFKEQ. With 1 base removed from V and 4 bases from J, the gap between germline ends came to 8 bases. The CDR3 is made up of 14 amino acids. The CDR3 region is CASSQVRSNQPQHF. CDR3 coding DNA: TGTGCCAGCAGCCAAGTACGTTCGAATCAGCCCCAGCATTTT.

This sequence joins TRBV9 and TRBJ2-5, with 9 bases lining up with TRBD1. Per the germline V gene, CDR1 is SGDLS and CDR2 is YYNGEE. This CDR3 contains 16 residues. V lost 4 bases, J lost 4 bases, and 11 bases stayed unmatched. As DNA, the CDR3 is TGTGCCAGCAGCCCCAACAGGGGGCGAACCGTAGAGACCCAGTACTTC. It codes for CASSPNRGRTVETQYF.

The chain uses TRBV4-1 and TRBJ2-5, with D possibly matching TRBD2 (5 bases). This CDR3 contains 15 residues. Germline V gene data show CDR1 as MGHRA and CDR2 as YSYEKL. V lost 4 bases to trimming and J lost 4 bases, with 16 bases between them. DNA for the CDR3: TGCGCCAGCAGCCCCAGAGGAGGTTCGAGAGAGACCCAGTACTTC. It yields the protein CASSPRGGSRETQYF.